The following is a T cell receptor beta chain sequence with its context. The clone's antigen remains unknown. Per-nucleotide qualities are absent, and no much larger clonotype sits a single base away. CDR1 SGHRS and CDR2 YFSETQ are derived from the germline V gene. The junction carries 8 bases between V and J, which are trimmed by 1 base and 1 base respectively. The CDR3 contains 15 residues, cysteine and phenylalanine counted. Only the CDR3 portion is preserved as DNA: 45 bases, with reading frame beginning at the first base. RNA was extracted using the RNeasy kit, and roughly 0.5 to 1 ug of the RNA was reverse transcribed with random hexamers. TCR beta CDR3 regions were amplified with the immunoSEQ multiplex PCR assay covering 54 Vbeta and 13 Jbeta segments. PCR amplification bias was corrected by using a synthetic template baseline for primer optimization and computational correction. The paper's processing steps were these. Reads were assigned to V, D and J genes according to IMGT and analyzed in immunoSEQ Analyzer, with only productive sequences retained. Clonality was calculated as one minus the Shannon entropy normalized by log2 of the number of productive unique sequences. For each patient and control, public and private clones were evaluated among the 100 most prevalent clones. Clones were defined as Susac-specific if absent from the healthy and MS cohorts, from more than 900 published viral clones and from other ImmuneACCESS disease sequences. In-frame beta chains were kept once TCRdb had trimmed the public reads at Q25 with fastp and called clones with MiXCR. Entries are consolidated by CDR3 protein sequence, retaining the most common genes and DNA. The authors' filters were not applied to this entry. In all, the sample holds under 150,000 distinct CDR3 sequences, and around 94% of those were seen once. Jointly, the top ten make up roughly 0.13% of the sample.

The data were taken from a study of CD8 T cells in Susac syndrome (dated by TCRdb to the late 2010s). As for the study more broadly: The study used repertoire sequencing to test whether antigen drove CD8+ T cell activation and differentiation in Susac syndrome.

Peripheral blood CD8+ and CD4+ T cells from healthy donors, Susac syndrome patients and multiple sclerosis patients were profiled by high-throughput TCR beta sequencing. Treatment-naive patients with stable or active relapsing-remitting disease fulfilling revised McDonald criteria were used as multiple sclerosis controls. Bulk CD8+ and CD4+ T cells were purified by magnetic negative isolation, while CD8+ TEMRA cells were enriched using FACS. Blood was drawn into EDTA tubes, processed within 24 hours, and PBMCs were isolated by density gradient centrifugation. PBMCs intended for TCR sequencing were cryopreserved in liquid nitrogen and thawed later in a water bath at 37 degrees C. The sorted or isolated CD4+, CD8+ and CD8+ TEMRA cells reached a purity of at least 90%. The paper as a whole reports these results and caveats: The study acknowledged that relatively few individuals were included in the TCR sequencing and HLA analysis.

This TCR was sampled from a human donor with multiple sclerosis. The sequenced sample consisted of CD4+ T cells from PBMCs. The chain is made from TRBV5-1 and TRBJ2-2; tentative D gene TRBD1, with 5 bases matching. Read as DNA, the sequence is TGCGCCAGCAGCTTGCTACAGGAGAACACCGGGGAGCTGTTTTTT. This codes for CASSLLQENTGELFF.